One and the same sample provided the 21 T cell receptor beta chains below, sequenced in a study of blood T cell repertoires in COVID-19. Sequenced by immunoSEQ multiplex PCR; TCRdb stores in-frame clones only, minus some. Here the sample spans about 270,000 clones, around 90% being singletons. Material for sequencing was PBMCs or T cells enriched from blood (not recorded which). The receptors shown here come from a woman in her thirties with acute COVID-19.

The chain is built from TRBV27 and TRBJ1-1; 11 bases fit TRBD1. V lost 5 bases and J lost 3; bases outside the gene matches: 8. This CDR3 spans 16 amino acids. CDR1 is MNHEY and CDR2 is SMNVEV in the germline V gene (reference sequence). The CDR3 DNA reads TGTGCCAGCAGTGCAACACCGGGACAGGGGGACACTGAAGCTTTCTTT. Encoded protein: CASSATPGQGDTEAFF.

This chain joins TRBV6-4 and TRBJ1-1; 7 bases fit TRBD1. The V gene end was trimmed by 2 bases and the J gene end by 0 bases; junction bases not matched to a gene: 9. In germline, CDR1 is MRHNA, CDR2 SNTAGT. There are 17 residues in the CDR3. DNA of the CDR3: TGTGCCAGCAGTGACCCAGAGACAGGGTATGTGAACACTGAAGCTTTCTTT. It specifies CASSDPETGYVNTEAFF.

The rearrangement joins TRBV27 to TRBJ2-7; 7 bases are shared with TRBD2. Germline trimming cut 2 bases from V and 0 bases from J; bases unmatched to any gene: 4. Germline CDR1 MNHEY, CDR2 SMNVEV (reference sequence). The CDR3 is 15 amino acids. The CDR3: CASSLRGRASYEQYF. The CDR3 nucleotides read TGTGCCAGCAGTTTAAGAGGGAGGGCCTCCTACGAGCAGTACTTC.

This chain links TRBV2 with TRBJ2-2, with D possibly being TRBD1 (5 bases). There are 13 residues in the CDR3. Per the germline V gene, CDR1 is SNHLY and CDR2 is FYNNEI. V was cut by 8 bases and J by 3 bases, with 10 bases left in between. The CDR3 DNA reads as TGTGCCAGCCAGGGTTTCTACACCGGGGAGCTGTTTTTT. As protein: CASQGFYTGELFF. The complete variable domain, with remaining parts taken from reference TRBV2 and TRBJ2-2, reads EPEVTQTPSHQVTQMGQEVILRCVPISNHLYFYWYRQILGQKVEFLVSFYNNEISEKSEIFDDQFSVERPDGSNFTLKIRSTKLEDSAMYFCASQGFYTGELFFGEGSRLTVL.

The genes are TRBV29-1 and TRBJ2-3; TRBD2 might be the D (5 bases). Trimming stripped 2 bases from V and 0 bases from J, with 9 bases between. The CDR3 extends over 14 amino acids. Per the germline V gene, CDR1 is SQVTM and CDR2 is ANQGSEA. In DNA form, the CDR3 reads TGCAGCGTTGAACCAGCGGAGAGCACAGATACGCAGTATTTT. Its translation is CSVEPAESTDTQYF.

The V call is TRBV19, the J call TRBJ2-7; 7 bases fit TRBD1. This CDR3 is 14 amino acids long. V was clipped by 6 bases and J by 0 bases; unmatched bases: 5. Germline V gene data show CDR1 as LNHDA and CDR2 as SQIVND (reference sequence). The CDR3 spells CASRPRDSSYEQYF. CDR3 nucleotide sequence: TGTGCCAGTAGGCCTAGGGACAGCTCCTACGAGCAGTACTTC.

V usage is TRBV25-1 and J usage is TRBJ2-5; D unresolved. The CDR3 is made up of 11 amino acids. CDR1 and CDR2 from the germline V gene are MGHDK and SYGVNS. Trimming removed 10 bases at V and 4 bases at J, with 10 bases between. CDR3 protein: CAIDSGETQYF. In DNA, the CDR3 is TGTGCCATCGATTCCGGAGAGACCCAGTACTTC. The complete variable domain, with remaining parts taken from reference TRBV25-1 and TRBJ2-5, reads EADIYQTPRYLVIGTGKKITLECSQTMGHDKMYWYQQDPGMELHLIHYSYGVNSTEKGDLSSESTVSRIRTEHFPLTLESARPSHTSQYLCAIDSGETQYFGPGTRLLVL.

This clone was counted once. The chain carries TRBV3-1 (or the pseudogene TRBV3-2) and TRBJ2-1, with TRBD1 identical over 10 bases. Germline trimming cut 9 bases from V and 5 bases from J; bases unmatched to any gene: 7. This CDR3 has 14 residues. The germline gives CDR1 LGHDT, CDR2 YNNKEL (reference sequence). The CDR3 DNA reads as TGTGCCAGTACCGGGACAGGGGACAACAATGAGCAGTTCTTC. This sequence encodes CASTGTGDNNEQFF.

The gene calls are TRBV6-5 and TRBJ1-6; 8 nucleotides align to TRBD1. V was pared by 7 bases and J by 10 bases, with 9 bases of the junction left unmatched. CDR1 is MNHEY, CDR2 SVGAGI, per germline. The CDR3 extends over 14 amino acids. The CDR3 nucleotides read TGTGCCAGCACTCCGGACAGGGTCAGCTCACCCCTCCACTTT. Protein sequence: CASTPDRVSSPLHF.

The chain joins TRBV29-1 to TRBJ2-5; D gene unclear. Trimming took 0 bases from V and 5 from J, leaving 10 bases between them. The CDR3 is 13 residues long. Germline CDR1 reads SQVTM; CDR2 reads ANQGSEA. CDR3 nucleotides: TGCAGCGTTGAAGATTCTGTCGGGGAGACCCAGTACTTC. Translating gives CSVEDSVGETQYF.

The chain joins TRBV10-3 to TRBJ2-2; 14 bases align to TRBD2. The CDR3 totals 23 residues. Germline-derived CDR1 and CDR2 are ENHRY and SYGVKD. The V and J ends lost 6 bases and 1 base, in that order; junction bases with no gene match: 22. In DNA form, the CDR3 reads TGTGCCATCAGAGCCGGGACAGGGGCCTCCGGGACTAGCGGGAGTGTGAACACCGGGGAGCTGTTTTTT. Its translation: CAIRAGTGASGTSGSVNTGELFF.

The gene calls are TRBV9 and TRBJ2-7, with a tentative D call TRBD2 (7 bases). Germline assignment: CDR1 SGDLS and CDR2 YYNGEE. V gave up 4 bases and J gave up 7 bases, with 18 bases separating them. This CDR3 has 14 amino acids. In DNA, the CDR3 is TGTGCCAGCAGCCCTAGGGGGGGGGCGTGGGAGCAGTACTTC. Protein sequence: CASSPRGGAWEQYF.

In its sample, this clone was seen once. The rearrangement uses TRBV6-5 and TRBJ2-7, with D tentatively TRBD2 (5 bases). The V gene lost 6 bases and the J gene lost 4 bases, with 16 bases spanning the gap. Germline assignment: CDR1 MNHEY and CDR2 SVGAGI. The CDR3 is 14 residues long. CDR3 protein: CASRTKRLTYEQYF. The CDR3 region has the DNA TGTGCCAGCAGGACGAAAAGACTAACATACGAGCAGTACTTC.

The V gene is TRBV6-2 or TRBV6-3, the J gene TRBJ2-1; 7 nucleotides line up with TRBD2. Germline V gene sequence: CDR1 MNHEY, CDR2 SVGEGT. The CDR3 extends over 16 amino acids. After removal of 2 bases from V and 4 bases from J, the junction contained 8 bases not matched to a gene. The CDR3 sequence is CASSYTERGLYNEQFF. The CDR3 DNA reads TGTGCCAGCAGTTACACAGAGCGGGGTTTATACAATGAGCAGTTCTTC.

The genes are TRBV28 and TRBJ2-6; tentatively, D is TRBD1 (5 bases). This CDR3 is built from 16 residues. Germline CDR1 is MDHEN and CDR2 is SYDVKM. V shed 5 bases and J shed 0 bases, with 11 bases lying between them. The CDR3 loop is CASSTGSDSGANVLTF. The CDR3 coding sequence is TGTGCCAGCAGTACAGGATCGGACTCTGGGGCCAACGTCCTGACTTTC.

The chain links TRBV7-9 to TRBJ2-7; 7 bases are shared with TRBD1. The V gene's germline CDR1 is SEHNR and CDR2 FQNEAQ (reference sequence). The V segment lost 0 bases and the J segment 4 bases; nucleotides outside the gene matches: 12. This CDR3 comprises 17 residues. CDR3 protein: CASSLARTGAMGYEQYF. The CDR3 DNA reads TGTGCCAGCAGCTTAGCCCGAACAGGGGCGATGGGTTACGAGCAGTACTTC.

This clone was found a few times. This chain uses TRBV7-9 with TRBJ2-2; TRBD1 aligns across 9 bases. The ends lost 5 bases at V and 0 bases at J; junction bases unmatched: 10. Germline V gene data show CDR1 as SEHNR and CDR2 as FQNEAQ (reference sequence). The CDR3 spans 18 residues. The CDR3 DNA follows: TGTGCCAGCAGCCCCCTGCGGGACAGGGATCCGAACACCGGGGAGCTGTTTTTT. Residues: CASSPLRDRDPNTGELFF. The whole variable domain, remainder taken from reference TRBV7-9 and TRBJ2-2, is DTGVSQNPRHKITKRGQNVTFRCDPISEHNRLYWYRQTLGQGPEFLTYFQNEAQLEKSRLLSDRFSAERPKGSFSTLEIQRTEQGDSAMYLCASSPLRDRDPNTGELFFGEGSRLTVL.

The V call is TRBV19, the J call TRBJ2-1; 8 bases map to TRBD1. This CDR3 spans 12 amino acids. Germline V gene lookup returns CDR1 LNHDA and CDR2 SQIVND (reference sequence). Trimming cost V 7 bases and J 9 bases; bases outside gene matches: 5. The CDR3 coding sequence is TGTGCCAGTAAGGCAGGGGGCAGTGAGCAGTTCTTC. Its translation is CASKAGGSEQFF.

V usage is TRBV18 and J usage is TRBJ1-6, with TRBD1 identical over 8 bases. Looked up from germline, CDR1 is KGHSH and CDR2 is LQKENI. The length of the CDR3 is 14 residues. V dropped 3 bases and J dropped 8; count of bases not matched to a gene: 3. CDR3 sequence: CASSPTGDHSPLHF. CDR3 sequence (DNA): TGTGCCAGCTCACCGACAGGGGATCATTCACCCCTCCACTTT.

The CDR3 DNA sequence: TGTGCCAGCACTGGGGCAGGGGCTACGGGAAACACCATATATTTT. As protein: CASTGAGATGNTIYF. The chain is built from TRBV2 and TRBJ1-3; D may be TRBD1 (6 bases). CDR3 length equals 15 residues. The germline gives CDR1 SNHLY, CDR2 FYNNEI. Trimming shortened V by 7 bases and J by 4 bases, and 17 bases separated the two germline ends.

This sequence joins TRBV7-9 and TRBJ1-1; no reliable D call. Trimming pared 3 bases from V and 6 bases from J, leaving 5 bases between. The germline V gene encodes CDR1 SEHNR and CDR2 FQNEAQ (reference sequence). The CDR3 extends over 11 amino acids. CDR3 DNA: TGTGCCAGCAGCTTCGGTCCTGAAGCTTTCTTT. Protein product: CASSFGPEAFF.